These 17 T cell receptor beta chains share one sample of origin, sequenced in a study of blood T cell repertoires in COVID-19. Some clones are missing from TCRdb's copy, which holds only in-frame ones; the method was immunoSEQ multiplex PCR. The sample holds 80,000 to 95,000 clones, roughly 84% seen once. Sequenced material: peripheral blood. The receptors derive from a woman of 80 years or more in a cohort sampled during active or convalescent COVID-19.

The V gene is TRBV7-3, the J gene TRBJ2-7; tentative D call: TRBD1 (5 bases). Germline loops: CDR1 SGHTA, CDR2 FQGTGA. Trimming took 5 bases from V and 4 from J, leaving 18 bases between them. The CDR3 runs 15 residues. This CDR3 is CASSPTSDSIYEQYF. CDR3 nucleotide sequence: TGTGCCAGCAGCCCCACCAGTGACAGTATTTACGAGCAGTACTTC. The full variable domain, in which reference TRBV7-3 and TRBJ2-7 provide the parts outside the CDR3, is GAGVSQTPSNKVTEKGKYVELRCDPISGHTALYWYRQSLGQGPEFLIYFQGTGAADDSGLPNDRFFAVRPEGSVSTLKIQRTERGDSAVYLCASSPTSDSIYEQYFGPGTRLTVT.

The V and J genes are TRBV28 and TRBJ1-6; D remains ambiguous. The length of the CDR3 is 15 residues. V dropped 6 bases and J dropped 3 bases, with 12 bases sitting between them. The germline V gene encodes CDR1 MDHEN and CDR2 SYDVKM. The DNA of the CDR3 is TGTGCCAGCAGCCCTCCCGGCGGCTATAATTCACCCCTCCACTTT. Its translation: CASSPPGGYNSPLHF. Full variable domain (rest looked up from reference TRBV28 and TRBJ1-6): DVKVTQSSRYLVKRTGEKVFLECVQDMDHENMFWYRQDPGLGLRLIYFSYDVKMKEKGDIPEGYSVSREKKERFSLILESASTNQTSMYLCASSPPGGYNSPLHFGNGTRLTVT.

The chain links TRBV6-6 to TRBJ1-4; TRBD1 aligns across 9 bases. V was pared by 5 bases and J by 6 bases, with 7 bases of the junction left unmatched. Per germline, CDR1 MNHNY and CDR2 SVGAGI (reference sequence). The CDR3 is made up of 15 amino acids. This chain's CDR3 is CASSIRRTGDEKLFF. The CDR3 region has the DNA TGTGCCAGCAGTATCCGGAGGACAGGGGATGAAAAACTGTTTTTT.

The rearrangement links TRBV11-2 to TRBJ2-3, with D uncertain. The germline gives CDR1 SGHAT, CDR2 FQNNGV. Trimming pared 5 bases from V and 5 bases from J, leaving 5 bases between. The CDR3 loop spans 11 amino acids. The DNA of the CDR3 is TGTGCCAGCAGCATTAAAGATACGCAGTATTTT. Translated, it gives CASSIKDTQYF.

This sequence joins TRBV28 and TRBJ1-2; tentative D call: TRBD1 (6 bases). Trimming left V 5 bases short and J 2 bases short, with 15 bases between. Germline CDR1 MDHEN, CDR2 SYDVKM. This CDR3 is 15 amino acids long. In nucleotides, the CDR3 is TGTGCCAGCAGTGAAACAGGGATTACAAACTATGGCTACACCTTC. Its protein is CASSETGITNYGYTF.

This chain uses TRBV28 with TRBJ1-6, with D unclear. This CDR3 has 13 amino acids. Between the trimmed V and J ends, which lost 7 bases and 7 bases, there was a span of 11 bases. The germline V gene has CDR1 MDHEN and CDR2 SYDVKM. CDR3 amino acids: CASTEGRNSPLHF. CDR3 bases: TGTGCCAGCACGGAGGGAAGGAATTCACCCCTCCACTTT.

This chain joins TRBV25-1 and TRBJ1-6; TRBD1 agrees at 8 bases. Germline lookup yields CDR1 MGHDK and CDR2 SYGVNS. J gave up 10 bases and V 6 bases, and 8 bases lay outside the gene matches. The CDR3 is 14 residues long. For the CDR3, the DNA is TGTGCCAGCAGCCAACAGGGGGAATCATCACCCCTCCACTTT. Amino acid sequence: CASSQQGESSPLHF.

This rearrangement joins TRBV6-9 to TRBJ2-5; no firm D call. The CDR3 is 12 amino acids. Trimming took 7 bases from V and 5 from J, leaving 11 bases between them. Germline V gives CDR1 MNHGY, CDR2 SVAAGI. CDR3 coding DNA: TGTGCCAGCACCAATCCCGGGGAGACCCAGTACTTC. Amino acid sequence: CASTNPGETQYF.

The gene calls are TRBV15 and TRBJ2-3; tentative D call: TRBD2 (6 bases). The CDR3 totals 15 residues. V lost 0 bases and J 3 bases, leaving 10 bases between the germline ends. From germline, CDR1 is LNHNV and CDR2 YYDKDF (reference sequence). CDR3 DNA sequence: TGTGCCACCAGCAGAGATGAGGGACTGACAGATACGCAGTATTTT. It yields the protein CATSRDEGLTDTQYF.

The chain couples TRBV7-8 to TRBJ1-4, with D possibly matching TRBD1 (6 bases). Trimming stripped 0 bases from V and 8 bases from J, with 13 bases between. There are 15 residues in the CDR3. Per the germline V gene, CDR1 is SGHVS and CDR2 is FQNEAQ. CDR3 protein: CASSLAITGFEKLFF. The CDR3 DNA reads as TGTGCCAGCAGCTTAGCGATAACAGGGTTCGAAAAACTGTTTTTT.

The chain combines TRBV11-3 with TRBJ2-1; D may be TRBD1 (6 bases). The CDR3 sequence is 14 residues long. Trimming took off 3 bases at V and 7 bases at J, with 13 bases between the two ends. CDR1 is SGHNT, CDR2 YENEEA, per germline. The CDR3 nucleotides read TGTGCCAGCAGCTTTCGCACAGGGTTTAATGAGCAGTTCTTC. This codes for CASSFRTGFNEQFF.

The chain employs TRBV5-1 and TRBJ2-7; TRBD2 might be the D (5 bases). CDR3 size: 13 residues. CDR1 is SGHRS and CDR2 is YFSETQ in the germline V gene. The V end lost 4 bases, the J end lost 6 bases, and 14 bases lay between the germline ends. Written as DNA, the CDR3 is TGCGCCAGCAGCGCGGACCTTCGGGGCGAGCAGTACTTC. This encodes CASSADLRGEQYF. Together with reference TRBV5-1 and TRBJ2-7, the CDR3 gives the full variable domain: KAGVTQTPRYLIKTRGQQVTLSCSPISGHRSVSWYQQTPGQGLQFLFEYFSETQRNKGNFPGRFSGRQFSNSRSEMNVSTLELGDSALYLCASSADLRGEQYFGPGTRLTVT.

This CDR3 reads CASSDQGAPFWPQHF. The DNA for the CDR3 is TGTGCCAGTAGTGACCAGGGGGCCCCTTTCTGGCCCCAGCATTTT. J is TRBJ1-5 and V is TRBV19; 8 bases are a match to TRBD1. The CDR3 spans 15 residues. J was trimmed by 9 bases and V by 5 bases; bases with no gene match: 12. Per germline, CDR1 LNHDA and CDR2 SQIVND (reference sequence).

This sequence joins TRBV27 and TRBJ1-5; 9 bases match TRBD1. J lost 6 bases, V lost 7 bases, and 7 bases had no gene match. Germline V gene lookup returns CDR1 MNHEY and CDR2 SMNVEV (reference sequence). CDR3 length: 14 amino acids. The CDR3 region is CASKGQGSRQPQHF. In DNA form, the CDR3 reads TGTGCCAGCAAGGGACAGGGCTCGCGTCAGCCCCAGCATTTT.

This chain links TRBV18 with TRBJ1-5; maybe TRBD1 (5 bases). The V and J ends lost 3 bases and 4 bases respectively, with 10 bases between them. Germline CDR1 and CDR2: KGHSH and LQKENI. The CDR3 has 14 residues. As DNA, the CDR3 is TGTGCCAGCTCACCGGGGCGGTCAAATCAGCCCCAGCATTTT. It yields the protein CASSPGRSNQPQHF. Combining the CDR3 with reference TRBV18 and TRBJ1-5 gives the whole variable domain NAGVMQNPRHLVRRRGQEARLRCSPMKGHSHVYWYRQLPEEGLKFMVYLQKENIIDESGMPKERFSAEFPKEGPSILRIQQVVRGDSAAYFCASSPGRSNQPQHFGDGTRLSIL.

The V and J genes are TRBV28 and TRBJ1-5, with D unclear. Germline V gives CDR1 MDHEN, CDR2 SYDVKM. The CDR3 is made up of 13 amino acids. Trimming took 1 base from V and 5 from J, leaving 6 bases between them. CDR3 sequence (DNA): TGTGCCAGCAGTTTATTTGGGCATCAGCCCCAGCATTTT. Its translation: CASSLFGHQPQHF.

The chain links TRBV9 to TRBJ2-3, with 7 nucleotides matching TRBD2. The CDR3 sequence is 16 residues long. Germline CDR1 and CDR2: SGDLS and YYNGEE. V shed 0 bases, J shed 1 base, and the junction held 5 bases outside the gene matches. In DNA, the CDR3 is TGTGCCAGCAGCGTAGCTTTCCTAGCGGGCACAGATACGCAGTATTTT. This sequence encodes CASSVAFLAGTDTQYF.